The 2 T cell receptor beta chains presented below share a single source sample, sequenced in a study of T cell repertoires in aging, cancer and after chemotherapy. TRB rearrangements spanning V, D and J were amplified using mixed TRB-A/B primers. Each CDR3 protein is one row after TCRdb ran MiXCR on the multiplex PCR reads. In the table there are 4,500 to 5,500 distinct CDR3 sequences, around 70% of which are singletons. The template was genomic DNA from peripheral blood, not RNA. The sequenced sample consisted of blood. These receptors were taken from a human donor with a solid tumor.

The genes are TRBV5-4 and TRBJ2-7, with D uncertain. The CDR3 spans 14 residues. V dropped 2 bases and J dropped 2 bases, with 11 bases sitting between them. Germline V gene lookup returns CDR1 SGHNT and CDR2 YYREEE (reference sequence). The CDR3 DNA follows: TGTGCCAGCAGCTTTTTCCCTGGGGCCTACGAGCAGTACTTC. It yields the protein CASSFFPGAYEQYF.

The rearrangement links TRBV6-4 to TRBJ1-2, with a tentative D call TRBD1 (5 bases). Per germline, CDR1 MRHNA and CDR2 SNTAGT. This CDR3 has 14 residues. Trimming removed 10 bases at V and 7 bases at J, with 22 bases between. CDR3 nucleotides: TGTGCCACCAGGGCCGGAGGGGTAACAGGTGGCTACACCTTC. It yields the protein CATRAGGVTGGYTF.